A single sample gave rise to the 18 T cell receptor beta chains below, sequenced in a study of CD8+ T cells in alopecia areata. Following RNA extraction, reverse transcription yielded cDNA that acted as the sequencing template. Only in-frame clones appear in the TCRdb table, and some are missing; sequencing was by immunoSEQ multiplex PCR. The sample records over 150,000 clones, roughly 62% being singletons. Specified treatment: oral pan-JAK inhibitor, 5-10 mg twice daily. This sample comprised CD8+ T cells sorted from blood, obtained at week 24, from a patient treated with tofacitinib. These receptors were taken from a human donor with alopecia areata.

This clone was seen a few times. This chain links TRBV27 with TRBJ1-5; TRBD1 matches 7 bases. The germline CDR1 and CDR2 sequences are MNHEY and SMNVEV (reference sequence). The CDR3 totals 14 residues. The V segment lost 5 bases and the J segment 1 base; nucleotides outside the gene matches: 2. This chain's CDR3 is CASSMDRSNQPQHF. CDR3 sequence (DNA): TGTGCCAGCAGTATGGACAGGAGCAATCAGCCCCAGCATTTT.

This clone was seen more than once but under ten times. The chain recombines TRBV30 with TRBJ1-1; no reliable D call. From germline, CDR1 is GTSNPN and CDR2 SVGIG (reference sequence). The CDR3 extends over 13 amino acids. V gave up 0 bases and J gave up 1 base, with 6 bases separating them. The CDR3: CAWSVKENTEAFF. The CDR3 coding sequence is TGTGCCTGGAGTGTAAAAGAGAACACTGAAGCTTTCTTT.

The chain has TRBV29-1 and TRBJ2-7, with D uncertain. Germline CDR1 SQVTM, CDR2 ANQGSEA. The CDR3 has 12 residues. Trimming removed 6 bases from V and 2 bases from J, with 11 bases in between. This CDR3 reads CSVPGPTYEQYF. The CDR3, as DNA: TGCAGCGTCCCTGGTCCCACCTACGAGCAGTACTTC.

The chain joins TRBV25-1 to TRBJ2-7, with 9 bases identical to TRBD1. Unmatched junction bases numbered 4, after V lost 5 bases and J lost 2 bases. Germline CDR1 reads MGHDK; CDR2 reads SYGVNS. There are 14 residues in the CDR3. This chain's CDR3 is CASSPGQGTYEQYF. As DNA, the CDR3 is TGTGCCAGCAGTCCGGGACAGGGCACCTACGAGCAGTACTTC.

This clone was detected only a few times. This chain links TRBV27 with TRBJ2-1, with 9 positions matching TRBD2. J lost 4 bases, V lost 2 bases, and 0 bases had no gene match. CDR3 length equals 14 residues. Germline V CDR1 and CDR2: MNHEY, SMNVEV (reference sequence). The CDR3 DNA is TGTGCCAGCAGTTTAGCGGGGGGGTACAATGAGCAGTTCTTC. It is translated as CASSLAGGYNEQFF.

This chain uses TRBV9 with TRBJ2-5, with D uncertain. Germline values: CDR1 SGDLS, CDR2 YYNGEE. Trimming pared 4 bases from V and 2 bases from J, leaving 6 bases between. The CDR3 has 12 residues. The CDR3: CASSKGQETQYF. As DNA, the CDR3 is TGTGCCAGCAGCAAAGGGCAAGAGACCCAGTACTTC.

This chain uses TRBV20-1 with TRBJ2-1; no definite D call. Per the germline V gene, CDR1 is DFQATT and CDR2 is SNEGSKA (reference sequence). V dropped 6 bases and J dropped 10 bases, with 13 bases sitting between them. CDR3 length: 11 residues. The CDR3 bases are TGCAGTGCCACCGACACAGCCGAGCAGTTCTTC. Translation: CSATDTAEQFF.

The V gene is TRBV6-5, the J gene TRBJ1-1; the D is unclear. The V gene lost 4 bases and the J gene lost 7 bases, with 7 bases spanning the gap. Germline CDR1 reads MNHEY; CDR2 reads SVGAGI. The CDR3 consists of 11 residues. CDR3 region: CASSSSVEAFF. CDR3 sequence (DNA): TGTGCCAGCAGTTCTTCAGTTGAAGCTTTCTTT.

This clone came up a few times. This chain links TRBV13 with TRBJ2-7; D is possibly TRBD1 (6 bases). The V gene's germline CDR1 is PRHDT and CDR2 FYEKMQ (reference sequence). V was cut by 3 bases and J by 0 bases, with 15 bases left in between. This CDR3 contains 16 residues. The CDR3 coding sequence is TGTGCCAGCAGCTTCGGTACAGGGCGGTCCTCCTACGAGCAGTACTTC. Protein product: CASSFGTGRSSYEQYF.

The V call is TRBV4-1, the J call TRBJ1-1; D remains ambiguous. The CDR3 contains 15 residues. Germline assignment: CDR1 MGHRA and CDR2 YSYEKL. V gave up 1 base and J gave up 3 bases, with 12 bases separating them. The CDR3 region is CASSQVPDPYTEAFF. The CDR3 DNA follows: TGCGCCAGCAGCCAAGTGCCAGACCCCTACACTGAAGCTTTCTTT.

The chain recombines TRBV7-8 with TRBJ2-1; D is undetermined. Germline-derived CDR1 and CDR2 are SGHVS and FQNEAQ. The CDR3 consists of 14 residues. The V end was cut by 1 base, the J end by 1 base, with 5 bases between. In DNA, the CDR3 is TGTGCCAGCAGCTTAGTCGGGTCCTACAATGAGCAGTTCTTC. Translating it yields CASSLVGSYNEQFF.

V usage is TRBV10-3 and J usage is TRBJ1-2, with TRBD1 matching over 11 bases. J was trimmed by 6 bases and V by 7 bases; bases with no gene match: 7. Germline loops: CDR1 ENHRY, CDR2 SYGVKD. CDR3 length equals 14 residues. The chain's CDR3 is CAITNGGQGDGYTF. As DNA, the CDR3 is TGTGCCATCACCAATGGGGGACAGGGGGATGGCTACACCTTC.

This clone was seen only a few times. The rearrangement joins TRBV2 to TRBJ2-5; D not certain. CDR3 length: 11 amino acids. V was shortened by 3 bases and J by 6 bases, with 5 bases between the two germline ends. From germline, CDR1 is SNHLY and CDR2 FYNNEI. The CDR3 region has the DNA TGTGCCAGCAGTGACTTGCAGACCCAGTACTTC. It is translated as CASSDLQTQYF.

V usage is TRBV7-2 and J usage is TRBJ2-3; tentative D call: TRBD2 (5 bases). V was trimmed by 5 bases and J by 3 bases, leaving 9 bases between them. The CDR3 contains 13 residues. CDR1 and CDR2 (germline): SGHTA, FQGNSA. The DNA for the CDR3 is TGTGCCAGCAGCCTGCCGGGGACAGATACGCAGTATTTT. This encodes CASSLPGTDTQYF.

This chain uses TRBV7-2 with TRBJ1-1; no clear D. The germline CDR1 and CDR2 sequences are SGHTA and FQGNSA. CDR3 length: 9 residues. CDR3 sequence: CGVNTEAFF. The DNA for the CDR3 is TGTGGGGTGAACACTGAAGCTTTCTTT.

J is TRBJ1-2 and V is TRBV29-1; D call uncertain. The CDR3 consists of 12 residues. V gave up 6 bases and J gave up 7 bases, with 15 bases separating them. Germline values: CDR1 SQVTM, CDR2 ANQGSEA. CDR3: CSVPGWHGGYTF. The CDR3, as DNA: TGCAGCGTGCCGGGGTGGCACGGTGGCTACACCTTC.

The chain links TRBV6-6 to TRBJ2-3, with D possibly matching TRBD2 (6 bases). The CDR3 is 14 residues long. Germline CDR1 and CDR2: MNHNY and SVGAGI (reference sequence). V lost 6 bases and J lost 6, with 16 bases in between. Here the CDR3 reads CASSRLATRDTQYF. The CDR3 DNA is TGTGCCAGCAGCCGCCTAGCGACCCGGGATACGCAGTATTTT.

V gene TRBV9 combines with J gene TRBJ1-5; D is possibly TRBD1 (5 bases). Per the germline V gene, CDR1 is SGDLS and CDR2 is YYNGEE. The CDR3 has 15 residues. The V end lost 3 bases, the J end lost 0 bases, and 10 bases lay between the germline ends. The CDR3 coding sequence is TGTGCCAGCAGCGGGACACCATATAGCAATCAGCCCCAGCATTTT. This codes for CASSGTPYSNQPQHF.